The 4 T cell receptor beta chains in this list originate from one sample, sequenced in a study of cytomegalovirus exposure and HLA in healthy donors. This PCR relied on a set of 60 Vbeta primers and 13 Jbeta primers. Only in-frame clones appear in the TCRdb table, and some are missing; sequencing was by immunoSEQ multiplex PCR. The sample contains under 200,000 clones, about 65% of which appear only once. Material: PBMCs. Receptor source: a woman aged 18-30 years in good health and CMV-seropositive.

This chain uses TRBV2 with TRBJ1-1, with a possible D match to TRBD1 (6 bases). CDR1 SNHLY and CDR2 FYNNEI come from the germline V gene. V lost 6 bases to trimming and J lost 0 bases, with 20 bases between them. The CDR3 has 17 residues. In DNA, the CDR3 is TGTGCCAGCAGCGTCGTGTCGGACAGAACCATGAACACTGAAGCTTTCTTT. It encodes CASSVVSDRTMNTEAFF.

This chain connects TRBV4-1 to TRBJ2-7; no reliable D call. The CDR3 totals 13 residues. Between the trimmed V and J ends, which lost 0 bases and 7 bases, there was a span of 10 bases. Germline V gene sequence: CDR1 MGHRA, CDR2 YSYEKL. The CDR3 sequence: CASSQDLEEEQYF. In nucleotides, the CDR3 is TGCGCCAGCAGCCAAGATCTAGAGGAGGAGCAGTACTTC.

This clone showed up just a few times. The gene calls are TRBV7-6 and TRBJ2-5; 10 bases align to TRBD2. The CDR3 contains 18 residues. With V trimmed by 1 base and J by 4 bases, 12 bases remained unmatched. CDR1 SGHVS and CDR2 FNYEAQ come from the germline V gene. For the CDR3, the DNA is TGTGCCAGCAGCTTAGGAGTCCTAGCGGGGGCGAGGGGAGAGACCCAGTACTTC. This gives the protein CASSLGVLAGARGETQYF. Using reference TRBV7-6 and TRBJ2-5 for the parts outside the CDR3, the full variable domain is GAGVSQSPRYKVTKRGQDVALRCDPISGHVSLYWYRQALGQGPEFLTYFNYEAQQDKSGLPNDRFSAERPEGSISTLTIQRTEQRDSAMYRCASSLGVLAGARGETQYFGPGTRLLVL.

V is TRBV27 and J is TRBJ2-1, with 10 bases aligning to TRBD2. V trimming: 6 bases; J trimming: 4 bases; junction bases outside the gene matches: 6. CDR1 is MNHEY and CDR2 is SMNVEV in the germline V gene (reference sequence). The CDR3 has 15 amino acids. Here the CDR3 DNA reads TGTGCCAGCAGGTCAGCGGGAGGGGCGTACAATGAGCAGTTCTTC. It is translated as CASRSAGGAYNEQFF.